What follows are 32 T cell receptor beta chains derived from one specimen sequenced in a study of vaccination and CD4 T cells after COVID-19. The Oncomine TCR Beta short-read assay sequenced DNA from cultured CD4+ T cells. Using its own MiXCR run on the PCR reads, TCRdb lists one record per CDR3 protein. The sample shows a few thousand distinct CDR3 sequences, roughly three quarters of them seen only once. As to treatment: approximately 9-day PBMC culture with coronavirus spike peptide pools or control peptides (ViraFEST assay). These receptors lack a known antigen. The sample consisted of CD4+ T cells from blood, cultured in vitro. These receptors all come from a human donor who had recovered from COVID-19.

Sample share makes this clonotype large. The chain employs TRBV27 and TRBJ2-3, with D perhaps matching TRBD1 or TRBD2 (5 bases each). V shed 7 bases and J shed 4 bases, with 24 bases lying between them. From germline, CDR1 is MNHEY and CDR2 SMNVEV (reference sequence). The CDR3 loop spans 17 amino acids. The CDR3 sequence is CASNTRGAISGSDTQYF. Here the CDR3 DNA reads TGTGCCAGCAATACTAGAGGGGCGATCTCCGGATCAGATACGCAGTATTTT.

This clonotype was picked up a small number of times. The rearrangement joins TRBV2 to TRBJ1-5, with no clear D. The CDR3 runs 12 residues. Germline V lookup: CDR1 SNHLY, CDR2 FYNNEI. Trimming left V 2 bases short and J 6 bases short, with 5 bases between. In DNA form, the CDR3 reads TGTGCCAGCAGTGAACCCCCTCAGCCCCAGCATTTT. Translated, it gives CASSEPPQPQHF.

V is TRBV12-3 or TRBV12-4 and J is TRBJ2-7; TRBD2 matches at 14 bases. The last part of the DNA fits TRBJ2-5 better; the J call may be wrong. The CDR3 has 18 residues. CDR3 residues: CASSSLYGLAGGQETQYF. The DNA of the CDR3 is TGTGCCAGCAGTTCTCTCTACGGACTAGCGGGGGGCCAAGAGACCCAGTACTTC.

This sequence joins TRBV19 and TRBJ2-2, with 7 bases that match TRBD2. From germline, CDR1 is LNHDA and CDR2 SQIVND (reference sequence). The junction had 4 bases not matched to a gene; V was cut back by 5 bases and J by 4 bases. This CDR3 has 14 amino acids. The CDR3 protein is CASSPGLPTGELFF. CDR3 in DNA: TGTGCCAGTAGTCCGGGACTACCCACCGGGGAGCTGTTTTTT.

The chain employs TRBV7-2 and TRBJ1-1; TRBD1 might be the D (6 bases). Germline CDR1 and CDR2: SGHTA and FQGNSA. There are 13 residues in the CDR3. Trimming pared 1 base from V and 7 bases from J, leaving 10 bases between. The CDR3 sequence: CASSLEGGREAFF. CDR3 bases: TGTGCCAGCAGCTTAGAGGGGGGGCGTGAAGCTTTCTTT.

The V gene is TRBV20-1, the J gene TRBJ1-6; D perhaps matches TRBD1 (5 bases). Between the trimmed V and J ends, which lost 4 bases and 1 base, there was a span of 11 bases. The CDR3 contains 15 residues. Germline assignment: CDR1 DFQATT and CDR2 SNEGSKA (reference sequence). Here the CDR3 DNA reads TGCAGTGCTAAAGGGAAGGGGTCCTATAATTCACCCCTCCACTTT. Its protein is CSAKGKGSYNSPLHF.

The chain carries TRBV20-1 and TRBJ1-2; the D is unclear. Germline V lookup: CDR1 DFQATT, CDR2 SNEGSKA (reference sequence). The CDR3 has 13 amino acids. Trimming left V 5 bases short and J 6 bases short, with 16 bases between. As DNA, the CDR3 is TGCAGTGCTTCGGATCTATCAAACAATGGCTACACCTTC. It specifies CSASDLSNNGYTF.

The chain recombines TRBV20-1 with TRBJ1-5; D is possibly TRBD1 (6 bases). Per germline, CDR1 DFQATT and CDR2 SNEGSKA (reference sequence). The CDR3 is 17 residues long. Trimming took 5 bases from V and 0 from J, leaving 20 bases between them. This CDR3 reads CSAPPGTFEYSNQPQHF. CDR3 DNA sequence: TGCAGTGCTCCACCGGGGACATTCGAGTATAGCAATCAGCCCCAGCATTTT.

V gene TRBV1 combines with J gene TRBJ1-2; no DNA check was done on the table's D call, TRBD1. TRBV1 is designated a pseudogene. CDR3 length: 17 amino acids. The CDR3 here is CTRPPGDRQGVEDGYTF. For the CDR3, the DNA is TGCACCAGACCCCCCGGAGATCGACAGGGAGTGGAGGATGGCTACACCTTC.

The rearrangement links TRBV12-3 or TRBV12-4 to TRBJ1-6, with a possible D match to TRBD1 (5 bases). The V and J ends lost 5 bases and 0 bases respectively, with 11 bases between them. CDR3 length: 16 amino acids. CDR3 nucleotides: TGTGCCAGCAGTCTCGGACACCTCTCCTATAATTCACCCCTCCACTTT. This gives the protein CASSLGHLSYNSPLHF.

The chain couples TRBV2 to TRBJ2-2, with TRBD1 identical over 11 bases. Germline lookup yields CDR1 SNHLY and CDR2 FYNNEI. The V gene end was trimmed by 7 bases and the J gene end by 4 bases; junction bases not matched to a gene: 8. The CDR3 consists of 16 residues. CDR3: CASNLPGQGVTGELFF. CDR3 in DNA: TGTGCCAGCAATTTACCGGGACAGGGGGTCACCGGGGAGCTGTTTTTT.

The CDR3 nucleotides are TGTGCCAGCAGTTTGGCAGGGGTTTACAATTCACCCCTCCACTTT. Protein: CASSLAGVYNSPLHF. The J gene is TRBJ1-6, the V gene TRBV12-3 or TRBV12-4; perhaps TRBD1 as D (6 bases). This CDR3 is built from 15 residues. V was clipped by 3 bases and J by 7 bases, with 13 bases between them.

The chain uses TRBV24-1 and TRBJ1-1, with TRBD1 matching over 10 bases. Trimming took 4 bases from V and 5 from J; bases not matched to a gene: 6. Germline values: CDR1 KGHDR, CDR2 SFDVKD. The length of the CDR3 is 15 residues. In DNA form, the CDR3 reads TGTGCCACCAGTGACCGGACAGGGGGAATAACTGAAGCTTTCTTT. Protein product: CATSDRTGGITEAFF.

The V call is TRBV2, the J call TRBJ1-1; 7 bases line up with TRBD1. V shed 6 bases and J 0 bases; nucleotides not matched to a gene: 1. Germline V gene data show CDR1 as SNHLY and CDR2 as FYNNEI. This CDR3 has 13 amino acids. CDR3 in DNA: TGTGCCAGCAGACAGGGGATGAACACTGAAGCTTTCTTT. This translates into CASRQGMNTEAFF.

The chain recombines TRBV12-3 or TRBV12-4 with TRBJ1-2; 9 nucleotides line up with TRBD1. V shed 7 bases, J shed 6 bases, and the junction held 9 bases outside the gene matches. The CDR3 runs to 14 residues. CDR3: CASTPGQGRHGYTF. In DNA, the CDR3 is TGTGCCAGCACCCCTGGACAGGGGAGGCATGGCTACACCTTC.

V usage is TRBV7-2 and J usage is TRBJ1-3, with 8 bases lining up with TRBD1. This CDR3 has 14 amino acids. V was pared by 1 base and J by 6 bases, with 2 bases of the junction left unmatched. The germline CDR1 and CDR2 sequences are SGHTA and FQGNSA. CDR3 sequence reads: CASSLEQGENTIYF. In nucleotides, the CDR3 is TGTGCCAGCAGCTTAGAACAGGGGGAAAACACCATATATTTT.

The DNA of the CDR3 is TGTGCCAGCAGTTGGGACAGGGGAGAGACCCAGTACTTC. Protein product: CASSWDRGETQYF. The V and J genes are TRBV6-5 and TRBJ2-5, with 10 bases identical to TRBD1. CDR1 is MNHEY, CDR2 SVGAGI, per germline. V was clipped by 4 bases and J by 4 bases; unmatched bases: 0. The CDR3 extends over 13 amino acids.

The rearrangement joins TRBV18 to TRBJ1-1; D is unclear. V gave up 6 bases and J gave up 0 bases, with 14 bases separating them. Looked up from germline, CDR1 is KGHSH and CDR2 is LQKENI. The CDR3 is 15 residues long. The CDR3 bases are TGTGCCAGCTCTCGTCAGGACGGCTTGAACACTGAAGCTTTCTTT. Translating gives CASSRQDGLNTEAFF. Using reference TRBV18 and TRBJ1-1 for the parts outside the CDR3, the full variable domain is NAGVMQNPRHLVRRRGQEARLRCSPMKGHSHVYWYRQLPEEGLKFMVYLQKENIIDESGMPKERFSAEFPKEGPSILRIQQVVRGDSAAYFCASSRQDGLNTEAFFGQGTRLTVV.

J is TRBJ1-2 and V is TRBV7-3; weak D call: TRBD1 (5 bases). The CDR3 spans 13 residues. Deletions cut 3 bases from V and 1 base from J, with 6 bases between. CDR1 is SGHTA, CDR2 FQGTGA, per germline. Here the CDR3 reads CASSLQGNYGYTF. CDR3 DNA sequence: TGTGCCAGCAGCTTGCAGGGTAACTATGGCTACACCTTC.

This chain links TRBV20-1 with TRBJ1-2, with 7 bases that match TRBD1. The CDR3 extends over 15 amino acids. V dropped 0 bases and J dropped 5; count of bases not matched to a gene: 9. The germline V gene has CDR1 DFQATT and CDR2 SNEGSKA (reference sequence). CDR3 amino acids: CSARDFYRGFYGYTF. CDR3 nucleotides: TGCAGTGCTAGAGATTTCTACAGGGGATTTTATGGCTACACCTTC.

The V call is TRBV6-1, the J call TRBJ1-2, with 7 bases matching TRBD1. Germline lookup yields CDR1 MNHNS and CDR2 SASEGT. J lost 6 bases, V lost 7 bases, and 14 bases had no gene match. CDR3 length: 15 residues. Here the CDR3 reads CASTGRTGDLNGYTF. CDR3 DNA: TGTGCCAGCACCGGCCGGACAGGAGACTTAAATGGCTACACCTTC.

The chain uses TRBV7-2 and TRBJ1-2, with 12 positions matching TRBD1. The CDR3 has 15 residues. V lost 5 bases and J lost 11; bases outside the gene matches: 12. Germline CDR1 and CDR2: SGHTA and FQGNSA. CDR3 nucleotides: TGTGCCAGCAGCCGTAAGGGACAGGGGGCGGTTGGTTACACCTTC. It is translated as CASSRKGQGAVGYTF.

The CDR3 nucleotides read TGTGCCACCAGCATAACGGGGGGGGATACGCAGTATTTT. Translation: CATSITGGDTQYF. V gene TRBV15 combines with J gene TRBJ2-3; 8 nucleotides align to TRBD2. CDR1 and CDR2 from the germline V gene are LNHNV and YYDKDF (reference sequence). This CDR3 spans 13 amino acids. Unmatched junction bases numbered 3, after V lost 4 bases and J lost 6 bases.

This chain links TRBV27 with TRBJ1-1; D is possibly TRBD1 (6 bases). V was cut by 3 bases and J by 5 bases, with 13 bases left in between. The CDR3 extends over 14 amino acids. CDR1 MNHEY and CDR2 SMNVEV come from the germline V gene (reference sequence). The DNA for the CDR3 is TGTGCCAGCAGTTTCGGACGGAGGGGGACTGAAGCTTTCTTT. It encodes CASSFGRRGTEAFF.

The rearrangement joins TRBV4-2 to TRBJ1-1; 8 nucleotides agree with TRBD1. The trim removed 1 base at V and 6 bases at J, leaving 4 bases unmatched. CDR1 is LGHNA and CDR2 is YNFKEQ in the germline V gene. The CDR3 totals 14 residues. Written as DNA, the CDR3 is TGTGCCAGCAGCCAAGGCAGGGGGCTCGCTGAAGCTTTCTTT. This encodes CASSQGRGLAEAFF.

The chain is built from TRBV7-8 and TRBJ2-3; D is uncertain. Per germline, CDR1 SGHVS and CDR2 FQNEAQ. The CDR3 extends over 15 amino acids. Trimming left V 1 base short and J 2 bases short, with 10 bases between. The CDR3 DNA reads as TGTGCCAGCAGCTTAGTACGACCCAACACAGATACGCAGTATTTT. Amino acids: CASSLVRPNTDTQYF.

The CDR3 DNA reads TGTGCCAGCAGTGACAACGACTTTTCAGATACGCAGTATTTT. Translated, it gives CASSDNDFSDTQYF. The rearrangement joins TRBV6-4 to TRBJ2-3; D unclear. V was cut by 2 bases and J by 4 bases, with 10 bases left in between. Germline V gene sequence: CDR1 MRHNA, CDR2 SNTAGT. The CDR3 contains 14 residues.

DNA of the CDR3: TGTGCCACCAGTGCGGTCAATGAGCAGTTCTTC. Protein sequence: CATSAVNEQFF. The chain employs TRBV24-1 and TRBJ2-1; D remains unclear. Trimming removed 5 bases at V and 6 bases at J, with 4 bases between. Per germline, CDR1 KGHDR and CDR2 SFDVKD. The CDR3 is 11 residues long.

This clonotype was seen a few times. The V call is TRBV10-3, the J call TRBJ2-5, with 8 bases lining up with TRBD2. V gave up 8 bases and J gave up 5 bases; unmatched junction bases: 10. Germline lookup yields CDR1 ENHRY and CDR2 SYGVKD. The CDR3 extends over 14 amino acids. The CDR3 region is CAISASGWRETQYF. The CDR3 DNA reads TGTGCCATCTCGGCTAGCGGGTGGCGGGAGACCCAGTACTTC.

The V gene is TRBV7-2, the J gene TRBJ2-5; D not certain. Germline assignment: CDR1 SGHTA and CDR2 FQGNSA. The V and J ends lost 5 bases and 5 bases respectively, with 6 bases between them. This CDR3 is built from 11 residues. The CDR3 coding sequence is TGTGCCAGCAGCGCCTGGGAGACCCAGTACTTC. Protein sequence: CASSAWETQYF.

The chain links TRBV15 to TRBJ1-5, with D possibly matching TRBD1 (5 bases). Germline V lookup: CDR1 LNHNV, CDR2 YYDKDF (reference sequence). This CDR3 spans 17 amino acids. Trimming cost V 1 base and J 0 bases, with 13 bases left between them. In DNA form, the CDR3 reads TGTGCCACCAGCAGAGGGAAAAGGGGATATAGCAATCAGCCCCAGCATTTT. Its translation: CATSRGKRGYSNQPQHF.

This clonotype was detected once. The J gene is TRBJ2-7, the V gene TRBV24-1; no reliable D call. There are 11 residues in the CDR3. Deletions cut 9 bases from V and 4 bases from J, with 9 bases between. Germline V gives CDR1 KGHDR, CDR2 SFDVKD. The DNA of the CDR3 is TGTGCCACCGCCTGGGGATACGAGCAGTACTTC. Amino acid sequence: CATAWGYEQYF.